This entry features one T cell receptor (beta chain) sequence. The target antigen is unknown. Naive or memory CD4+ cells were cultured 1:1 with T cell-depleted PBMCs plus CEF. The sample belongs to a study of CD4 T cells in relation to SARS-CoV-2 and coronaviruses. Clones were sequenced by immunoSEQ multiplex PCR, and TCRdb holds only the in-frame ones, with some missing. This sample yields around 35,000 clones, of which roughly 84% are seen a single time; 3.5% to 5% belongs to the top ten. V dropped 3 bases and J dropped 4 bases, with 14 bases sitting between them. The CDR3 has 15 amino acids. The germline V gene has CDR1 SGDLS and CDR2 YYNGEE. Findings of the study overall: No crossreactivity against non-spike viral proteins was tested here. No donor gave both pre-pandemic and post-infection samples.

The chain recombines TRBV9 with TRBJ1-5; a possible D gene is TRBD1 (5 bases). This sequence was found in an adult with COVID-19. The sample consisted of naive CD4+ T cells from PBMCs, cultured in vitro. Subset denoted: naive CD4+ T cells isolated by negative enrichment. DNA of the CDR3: TGTGCCAGCAGCGCCTCAGGGACCTGGAATCAGCCCCAGCATTTT. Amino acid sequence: CASSASGTWNQPQHF. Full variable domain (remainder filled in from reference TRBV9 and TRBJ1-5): DSGVTQTPKHLITATGQRVTLRCSPRSGDLSVYWYQQSLDQGLQFLIQYYNGEERAKGNILERFSAQQFPDLHSELNLSSLELGDSALYFCASSASGTWNQPQHFGDGTRLSIL.